This is a list of T cell receptor beta chains from one sample in a study of regulatory T cells in long-lasting Graves disease. Each CDR3 protein is one row after TCRdb ran MiXCR on the multiplex PCR reads. This sample carries 300,000 to 450,000 distinct CDR3 sequences, about 14% of them seen once, and the ten largest clones take 20% to 25%. The specimen comprised peripheral blood mononuclear cells (PBMCs), sampled at new diagnosis, from a patient treated with antithyroid drugs. The receptors come from a female donor with Graves disease. Both conserved end residues are part of each CDR3. D genes are given only for firm matches.

CDR3 length | D gene | J gene | V gene | CDR3 protein
14 | NA | TRBJ2-3 | TRBV14 | CASSHWLDSDTQYF
16 | NA | TRBJ2-3 | TRBV11-2 | CASSSGDRLSTDTQYF
15 | TRBD2 | TRBJ2-1 | TRBV27 | CASSLSIGGNNEQFF
14 | NA | TRBJ1-4 | TRBV28 | CASSSRGDNEKLFF
14 | NA | TRBJ2-7 | TRBV20-1 | CSARDRTGSYEQYF
13 | NA | TRBJ1-2 | TRBV12-3/TRBV12-4 | CASSLRVHYGYTF
13 | NA | TRBJ2-7 | TRBV29-1 | CSVDGGQTYEQYF
18 | TRBD2 | TRBJ2-3 | TRBV4-2 | CASSRTSGRTSGTDTQYF
17 | NA | TRBJ1-2 | TRBV11-2 | CASSLELSSGANYGYTF
13 | NA | TRBJ2-1 | TRBV28 | CASSSPVDNEQFF
14 | NA | TRBJ2-1 | TRBV9 | CASGDGTTYNEQFF
16 | TRBD1 | TRBJ2-5 | TRBV3-1 | CASSKNRDRWRETQYF
15 | TRBD2 | TRBJ2-1 | TRBV5-4 | CASSLAGGRADEQFF
16 | TRBD1 | TRBJ2-7 | TRBV2 | CASLMPHGDRSYEQYF
14 | NA | TRBJ1-5 | TRBV6-2/TRBV6-3 | CASSYSDNYQPQHF
15 | NA | TRBJ2-3 | TRBV28 | CASSPSAGRPDTQYF